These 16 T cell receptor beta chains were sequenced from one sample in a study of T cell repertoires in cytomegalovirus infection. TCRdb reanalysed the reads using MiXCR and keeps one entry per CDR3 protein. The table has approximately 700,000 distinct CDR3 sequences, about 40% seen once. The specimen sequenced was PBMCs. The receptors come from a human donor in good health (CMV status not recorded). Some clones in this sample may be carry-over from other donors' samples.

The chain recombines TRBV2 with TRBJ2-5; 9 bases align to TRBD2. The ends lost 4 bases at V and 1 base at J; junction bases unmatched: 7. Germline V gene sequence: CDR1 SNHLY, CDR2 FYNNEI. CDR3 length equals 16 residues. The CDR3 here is CASSVFGTSSQETQYF. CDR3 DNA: TGTGCCAGCAGTGTTTTTGGGACTAGCAGCCAAGAGACCCAGTACTTC. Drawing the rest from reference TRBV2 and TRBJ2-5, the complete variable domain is EPEVTQTPSHQVTQMGQEVILRCVPISNHLYFYWYRQILGQKVEFLVSFYNNEISEKSEIFDDQFSVERPDGSNFTLKIRSTKLEDSAMYFCASSVFGTSSQETQYFGPGTRLLVL.

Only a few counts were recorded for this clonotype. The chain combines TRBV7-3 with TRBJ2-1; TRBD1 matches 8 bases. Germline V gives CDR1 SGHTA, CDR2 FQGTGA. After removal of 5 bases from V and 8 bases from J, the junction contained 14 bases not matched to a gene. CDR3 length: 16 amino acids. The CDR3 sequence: CASSRRKGQGSDEQFF. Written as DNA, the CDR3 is TGTGCCAGCAGCCGACGAAAAGGACAGGGCAGCGATGAGCAGTTCTTC. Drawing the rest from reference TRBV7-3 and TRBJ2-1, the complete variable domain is GAGVSQTPSNKVTEKGKYVELRCDPISGHTALYWYRQSLGQGPEFLIYFQGTGAADDSGLPNDRFFAVRPEGSVSTLKIQRTERGDSAVYLCASSRRKGQGSDEQFFGPGTRLTVL.

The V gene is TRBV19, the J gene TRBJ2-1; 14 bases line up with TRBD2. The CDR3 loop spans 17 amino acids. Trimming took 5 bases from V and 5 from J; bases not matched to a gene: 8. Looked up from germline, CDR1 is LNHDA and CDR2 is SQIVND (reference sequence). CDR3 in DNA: TGTGCCAGTAGTCCCCGACTAGCGGGAGGGGGTCACAATGAGCAGTTCTTC. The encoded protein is CASSPRLAGGGHNEQFF.

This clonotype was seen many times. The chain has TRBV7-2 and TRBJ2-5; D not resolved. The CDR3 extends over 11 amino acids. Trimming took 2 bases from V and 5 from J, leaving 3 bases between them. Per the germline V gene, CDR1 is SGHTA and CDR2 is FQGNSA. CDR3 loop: CASSLTETQYF. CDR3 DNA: TGTGCCAGCAGCTTAACGGAGACCCAGTACTTC.

CDR3 region: CATRGETEAFF. In DNA, the CDR3 is TGTGCCACCAGGGGCGAGACTGAAGCTTTCTTT. The chain couples TRBV28 to TRBJ1-1; TRBD1 might be the D (6 bases). Germline loops: CDR1 MDHEN, CDR2 SYDVKM. The CDR3 extends over 11 amino acids. V gave up 10 bases and J gave up 5 bases, with 11 bases separating them.

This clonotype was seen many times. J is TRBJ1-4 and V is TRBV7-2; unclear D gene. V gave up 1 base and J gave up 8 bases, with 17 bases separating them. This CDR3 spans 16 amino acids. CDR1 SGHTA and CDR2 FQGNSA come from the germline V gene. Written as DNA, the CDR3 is TGTGCCAGCAGCTTAGGTACCGGCGCCCGTCTCGAAAAACTGTTTTTT. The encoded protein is CASSLGTGARLEKLFF.

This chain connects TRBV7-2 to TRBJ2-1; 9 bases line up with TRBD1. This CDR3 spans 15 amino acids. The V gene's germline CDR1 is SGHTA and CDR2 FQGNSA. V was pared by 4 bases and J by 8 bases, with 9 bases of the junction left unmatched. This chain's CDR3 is CASSSRDRVIYEQFF. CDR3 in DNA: TGTGCCAGCAGCTCCCGGGACAGGGTTATCTATGAGCAGTTCTTC.

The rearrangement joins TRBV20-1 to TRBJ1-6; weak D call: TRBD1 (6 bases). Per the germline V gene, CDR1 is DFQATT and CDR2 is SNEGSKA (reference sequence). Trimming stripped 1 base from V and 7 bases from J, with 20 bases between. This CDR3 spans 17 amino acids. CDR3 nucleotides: TGCAGTGCTAGAGCCGGAGGGGGGCGCGGGGAGAATTCACCCCTCCACTTT. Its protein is CSARAGGGRGENSPLHF.

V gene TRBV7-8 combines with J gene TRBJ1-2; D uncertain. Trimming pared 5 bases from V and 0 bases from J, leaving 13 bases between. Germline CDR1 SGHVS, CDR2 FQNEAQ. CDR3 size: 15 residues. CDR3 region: CASSGRLGTNYGYTF. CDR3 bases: TGTGCCAGCAGCGGGAGACTCGGGACTAACTATGGCTACACCTTC.

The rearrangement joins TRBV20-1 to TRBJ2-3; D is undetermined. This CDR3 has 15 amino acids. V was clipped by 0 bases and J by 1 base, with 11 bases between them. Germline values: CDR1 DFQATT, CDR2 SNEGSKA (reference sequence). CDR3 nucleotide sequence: TGCAGTGCTAGAGATTACAAGGTGGGCACAGATACGCAGTATTTT. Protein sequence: CSARDYKVGTDTQYF.

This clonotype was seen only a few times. The CDR3: CAIRTRGRDTEAFF. CDR3 nucleotides: TGTGCCATCAGAACTCGGGGGCGCGACACTGAAGCTTTCTTT. The chain has TRBV10-3 and TRBJ1-1; maybe TRBD1 (6 bases). V gave up 6 bases and J gave up 3 bases, with 14 bases separating them. The CDR3 has 14 amino acids. Per germline, CDR1 ENHRY and CDR2 SYGVKD.

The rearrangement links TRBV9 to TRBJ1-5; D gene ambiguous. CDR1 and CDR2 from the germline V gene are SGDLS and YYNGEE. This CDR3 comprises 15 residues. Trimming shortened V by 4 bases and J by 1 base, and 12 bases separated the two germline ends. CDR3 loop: CASSPGLSSNQPQHF. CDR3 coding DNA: TGTGCCAGCAGCCCCGGGCTATCAAGCAATCAGCCCCAGCATTTT.

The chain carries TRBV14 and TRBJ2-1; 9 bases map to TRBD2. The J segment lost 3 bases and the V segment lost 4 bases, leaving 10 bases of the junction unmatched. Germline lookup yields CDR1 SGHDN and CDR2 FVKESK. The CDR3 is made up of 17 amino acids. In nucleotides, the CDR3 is TGTGCCAGCAGCCCCCGTAGTAGCGGGGGTGACTACAATGAGCAGTTCTTC. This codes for CASSPRSSGGDYNEQFF.

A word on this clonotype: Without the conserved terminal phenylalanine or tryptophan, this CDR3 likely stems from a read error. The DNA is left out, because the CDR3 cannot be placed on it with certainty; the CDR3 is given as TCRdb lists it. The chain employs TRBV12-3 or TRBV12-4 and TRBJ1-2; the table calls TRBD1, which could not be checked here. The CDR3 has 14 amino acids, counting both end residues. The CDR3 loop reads CASSFRRGFYGSTL.

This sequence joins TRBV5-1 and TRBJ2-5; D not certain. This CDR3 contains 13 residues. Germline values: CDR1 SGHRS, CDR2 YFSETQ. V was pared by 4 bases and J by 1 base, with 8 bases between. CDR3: CASSIHLQETQYF. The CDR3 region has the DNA TGCGCCAGCAGCATCCACCTCCAAGAGACCCAGTACTTC.

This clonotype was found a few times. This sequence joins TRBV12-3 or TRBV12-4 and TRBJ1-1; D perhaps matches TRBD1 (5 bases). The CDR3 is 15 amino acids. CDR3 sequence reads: CGSSSRGRLNTEAFF. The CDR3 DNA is TGTGGCTCCAGTTCAAGGGGAAGGCTTAACACTGAAGCTTTCTTT.